This T cell receptor (beta chain) derives from a study of blood T cell repertoires in COVID-19. TCRdb's table, derived via immunoSEQ multiplex PCR, lists solely in-frame clones and lacks some. The sample shows under 110,000 clones, around 93% of them seen only once. This CDR3 has 16 amino acids. With 5 bases clipped from V and 7 bases from J, the junction kept 11 bases outside the gene matches. Germline V gives CDR1 SGHTA, CDR2 FQGTGA. The chain is built from TRBV7-3 and TRBJ2-2, with 9 bases matching TRBD1. This TCR came from a man aged 45-65 years with acute or convalescent COVID-19. Sequenced sample: peripheral blood. The CDR3 loop is CASSLRDRATSGELFF. CDR3 in DNA: TGTGCCAGCAGCCTAAGGGACAGGGCTACGAGCGGGGAGCTGTTTTTT.